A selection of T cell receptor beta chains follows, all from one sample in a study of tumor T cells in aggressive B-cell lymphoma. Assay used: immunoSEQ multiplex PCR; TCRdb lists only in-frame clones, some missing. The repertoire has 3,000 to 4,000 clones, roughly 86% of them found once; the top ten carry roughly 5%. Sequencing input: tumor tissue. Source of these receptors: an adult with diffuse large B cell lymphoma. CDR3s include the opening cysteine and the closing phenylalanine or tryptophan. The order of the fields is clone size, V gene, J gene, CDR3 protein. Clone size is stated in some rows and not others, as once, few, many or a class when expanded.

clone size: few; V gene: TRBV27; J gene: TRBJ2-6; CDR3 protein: CASSSFSGANVLTF
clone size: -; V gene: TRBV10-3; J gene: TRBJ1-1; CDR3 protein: CAIRPTGSTEAFF
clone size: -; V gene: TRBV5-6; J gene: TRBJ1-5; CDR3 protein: CASSIGGTAFPQHF
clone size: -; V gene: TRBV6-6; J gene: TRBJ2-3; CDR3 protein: CASRNLAANTDTQYF
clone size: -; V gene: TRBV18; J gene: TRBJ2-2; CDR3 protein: CASSQDRVSTGELFF
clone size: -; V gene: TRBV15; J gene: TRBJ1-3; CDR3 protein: CATSDPQGSSGNTIYF
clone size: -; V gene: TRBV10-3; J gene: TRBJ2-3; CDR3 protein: CAISAQRTSGAGDTQYF
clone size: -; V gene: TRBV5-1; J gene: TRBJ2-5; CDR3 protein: CASSILKGGRGGEQYF
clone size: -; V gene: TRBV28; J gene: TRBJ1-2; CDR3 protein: CASSRGLSFSYGYTF
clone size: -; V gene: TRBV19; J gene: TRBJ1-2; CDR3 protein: CASSMGTGGYGYTF
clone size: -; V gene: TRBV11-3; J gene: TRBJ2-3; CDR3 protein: CASSSGLAITDTQYF
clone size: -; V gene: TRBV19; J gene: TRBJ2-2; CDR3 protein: CASGRMNTGELFF
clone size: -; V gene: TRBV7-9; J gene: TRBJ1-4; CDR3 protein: CASSLGGTGGEKLFF
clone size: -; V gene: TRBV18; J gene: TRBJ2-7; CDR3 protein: CASSSDWYEQYF
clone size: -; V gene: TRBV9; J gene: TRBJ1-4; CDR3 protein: CASSVSGRPVEKLFF
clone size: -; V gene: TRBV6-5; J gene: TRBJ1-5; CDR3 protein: CASSRTADSNQPQHF
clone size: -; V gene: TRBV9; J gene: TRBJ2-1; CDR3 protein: CASSVFPSSGNEQFF
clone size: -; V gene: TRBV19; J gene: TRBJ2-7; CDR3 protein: CASSITRTVFNEQYF
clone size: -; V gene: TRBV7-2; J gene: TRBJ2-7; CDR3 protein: CASSLIQGVSYEQYF
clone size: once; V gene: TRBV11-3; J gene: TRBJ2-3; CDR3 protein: CASSLVAGGDTQYF
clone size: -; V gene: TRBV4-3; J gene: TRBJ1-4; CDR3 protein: CASSPQGANTNEKLFF
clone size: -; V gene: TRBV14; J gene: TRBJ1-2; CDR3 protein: CASSHWWDGTEGSYTF
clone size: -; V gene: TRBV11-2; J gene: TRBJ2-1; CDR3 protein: CASGGAWDEQFF